The present T cell receptor (beta chain) was sequenced within a study of cytomegalovirus exposure and HLA in healthy donors (dated by TCRdb to the late 2010s). Regarding the study in general: An earlier analysis of several hundred of the donors reported approximately 260 Gb of sequence data and 117 million unique TCR beta sequences obtained from approximately 180 million T cells. All discovery cohort repertoires had been generated on a single sequencing platform. HLA typing included class I and class II loci at four-digit resolution. Of the roughly 410 genotyped donors, roughly 80% were placed in the genetic ancestry cluster associated with self-reported Caucasian donors. The study aimed to test whether signatures of past pathogen exposure could be identified by cataloging public T cell receptors. A separate validation cohort of some 130 different subjects was used in addition to the roughly 700-subject first cohort. To predict cytomegalovirus infection status, the study combined high-throughput TCR immunosequencing, statistical association of individual TCRs with disease status, and machine learning. Rather than using new phenotypic data, the later analysis identified candidate immune exposures from TCR beta sequences and from how often those sequences occurred across donors. A later genetic analysis used genome-wide SNP genotypes for about 65% of the roughly 700 donors, treating that subset as a discovery cohort. Donor age, sex, ethnicity and CMV serostatus were compiled alongside the repertoire data. The number of typed donors differed by locus: about 629-630 for A, B, C, DRB1 and DQB1; 522 for DQA1; fewer than 610 for DPA1; and some 450 for DPB1. An earlier analysis of 587 of the donors used high-throughput TCR beta sequencing to judge whether each TCR beta V gene segment behaved as functional or pseudogenic. A later analysis re-examined previously published TCR beta repertoires from more than 600 donors and added high-resolution HLA genotyping to investigate patterns of TCR occurrence. Using immunosequencing, the study profiled T cell repertoires from 500 to 800 subjects and related those repertoires to cytomegalovirus serostatus. An early release covering some 640 HLA-typed donors comprised approximately 300 gigabases of sequencing data and 85 million to 100 million unique TCR sequences. Across approximately 400 genotyped donors of the cohort, an average of approximately 240,000 unique TCR beta nucleotide sequences per donor were sequenced, and roughly 20% of those sequences were non-productive. Four to six DR-DQ haplotypes were handled as single units for association and clustering because linkage in the cohort was strong.

The cohort comprised approximately 700 healthy bone marrow donors. At the time of sampling, every cohort member was nominally healthy, though immune exposures that went unrecorded were likely present. The donor was CMV seronegative and was included in the group of a few hundred seronegative cohort members. A peripheral blood sample was collected from each donor, and TCR beta sequencing was performed on peripheral blood mononuclear cells. Genomic DNA was extracted from the blood cell samples with the Qiagen DNeasy Blood Extraction Kit. The library was obtained by the immunoSEQ multiplex PCR assay. For the multiplex PCR, a mixture combining 60 forward primers for TCR Vbeta segments and 13 reverse primers for TCR Jbeta segments was used. Amplification of the CDR3 region of rearranged TCR beta genes was performed with a multiplex PCR assay on genomic DNA. The Illumina HiSeq System was used to sequence the amplified TCR beta libraries as 87-base-pair reads. Per the source publication's procedure: In a later analysis, 70 million to 95 million unique TCR beta chains were counted across the 500 to 850 repertoires, and roughly 10 million of these chains were shared by at least two donors. Raw reads were error-corrected and collapsed into unique sequences with a nearest-neighbor algorithm that merged closely related sequences to remove PCR and sequencing errors. V, D and J gene segments were assigned by aligning CDR3 sequences to IMGT reference sequences. For a sequence to be retained, a match of at least six nucleotides to both a V gene segment and a J gene segment was required. A rearrangement was called productive if the CDR3 had no stop codons and remained in frame with V and J, and every other rearrangement was called non-productive. Following IMGT convention, CDR3 was defined as the stretch from the second conserved V-encoded cysteine to the conserved J-encoded phenylalanine. The earlier analysis of some 550 of the donors excluded any sequence lacking an unambiguous match to a single V gene segment. In an earlier analysis of several hundred of the donors, a V segment was called functional when productive rearrangements were above 56.7%, and segregating when the standard deviation between donors exceeded 5%. To diagnose cytomegalovirus status from the catalog of TCR beta chain sequences, a statistical classification framework was built. In a later analysis, V and J genes were assigned by comparing TCR nucleotide sequences against IMGT/GENE-DB human TR gene sequences. The TCRdist pipeline was used in a later analysis to assign CDR3 sequences and most-parsimonious VDJ recombination scenarios. In a later analysis, each TCR beta chain was defined by its CDR3 amino acid sequence together with its V-gene family, and reads without a unique V-gene family were excluded. As a way to deal with suspected cross-contamination and a sequencing artifact, a later analysis dropped over 550 nucleotide sequences that were highly shared and had low generation probability. For each public chain, a later analysis derived a clonal expansion index from normalized ranks of inferred template counts within each repertoire. A later analysis computed generation probabilities with a VDJ recombination model fitted to out-of-frame rearrangements, and checked the results against IGoR. In a later analysis, TCR-TCR, TCR-HLA and TCR-CMV co-occurrence was scored with hypergeometric tests, and a repertoire-size bias correction was applied to TCR pairs. To estimate false discovery rates, a later analysis permuted the HLA or CMV assignments 20 times. In a later analysis, co-occurring TCRs were grouped with DBSCAN, and TCRdist sequence similarity was added when clustering was performed within HLA-allele-positive subsets. Repertoires with fewer than 30,000 or more than 120,000 public chains were left out of co-occurrence clustering, as were four to six repertoires with anomalous nucleotide sharing. The source is immuneACCESS, and TCRdb retained only in-frame sequences with V and J called. Part of the clones is not carried over; for the studies checked, unresolved V genes explain less than half of this, and the remainder is unexplained. V and J calls and clone size come straight from that table; D and trimming were deduced from the DNA. This sample has roughly 99,000 clones in its table, and 65% to 80% of those were observed once. Together, the top ten hold roughly 4.2% of the sample.

For this clone: Which antigen it targets is not known. No much larger clone is present one base from it, and per-base qualities are unavailable.

From cysteine to phenylalanine, the CDR3 is 21 amino acids long. The kept DNA is CDR3 alone, 63 bases in frame from the first base. The germline V end is reduced by 3 bases and the J end by 7 bases; junction bases left unmatched: 19. Reading the germline V gene gives CDR1 ENHRY and CDR2 SYGVKD. On the study overall, not on this receptor specifically: In a later analysis, 16,951 TCR beta sequences were associated with specific HLA alleles at a false discovery rate of 0.05. V-gene and J-gene trimming of TCR beta chains was associated with a missense DCLRE1C variant in a later genetic analysis, and the association was replicated in an independent cohort. Presence/absence analyses assumed roughly uniform sequencing depth across donors, an assumption that may not hold. In vitro tests confirmed that a few of the cytomegalovirus-associated TCR beta chains recognize cytomegalovirus antigens. The classifier was reported to diagnose cytomegalovirus status with high specificity and sensitivity in both the original cohort and the validation cohort. The authors suggested that the approach could potentially be generalized to other disease states and immunological phenotypes. According to a later analysis, parvovirus B19, influenza, CMV and Epstein-Barr virus appeared linked to several top co-occurrence clusters. A later analysis found that HLA-associated TCR beta chains were more clonally expanded and had lower generation probabilities than equally common non-associated chains. The 87-base-pair reads could not distinguish some IMGT-functional V segments, including TRBV6-2 and TRBV6-3, so those segments were excluded. Because some donors lacked HLA typing at each locus, the association tests relied only on the typed subset. Broadly in line with IMGT annotations, most TCR beta V segments showed up in productive rearrangements about 87% or about 30% of the time in an earlier analysis of around 550 of the donors. Correlated functional status among segregating V segments might be attributable to linkage disequilibrium, but an unknown experimental factor could not be ruled out. Most CMV-associated TCR beta chains appeared to be HLA-restricted in a later analysis, and the HLA associations seemed to be driven largely by CMV exposure. Strong co-occurrence of HLA alleles, especially DR and DQ, made assigning TCR associations to individual alleles difficult. A later analysis found that TCR association rates varied across HLA loci, with DRB1 alleles showing the most associated TCRs and HLA-C alleles the fewest. According to a later genetic analysis, donors in an Asian-associated ancestry cluster had fewer N-insertions in productive TCRs than the approximately 700-donor mean. Because counts were too low, seventeen rarely observed V segments, including chromosome 9 orphons, were left out of the earlier analysis of a few hundred of the donors. A cluster of highly shared sequence variants was judged likely to be a technical artifact of the sequencing pipeline. Most TCR sequences were seen in very few donors, while some public TCRs were found in many individuals. The study gave a list of 150 to 200 TCR beta chains associated with cytomegalovirus. This cohort had only TCR beta chains sequenced, and the lack of alpha or paired-chain data limited which features could be detected. A further reported finding was that TCR beta sequences accurately predicted the HLA-A and HLA-B alleles for most subjects in the first cohort. Immune exposure information for the cohort was limited to CMV serostatus.

This receptor was identified in a male donor in good health and CMV-seronegative. The source material was PBMCs. The chain joins TRBV10-3 to TRBJ2-1; 15 nucleotides in the junction match TRBD2. The CDR3 loop reads CAISDRVAGLAGGPLGNEQFF. Read as DNA, the sequence is TGTGCCATCAGTGATAGAGTGGCTGGACTAGCGGGAGGGCCCCTAGGGAATGAGCAGTTCTTC.